A selection of T cell receptor beta chains follows, all from one sample in a study of OX40 agonist ivuxolimab in advanced cancers. TCRdb's table, derived via immunoSEQ multiplex PCR, lists solely in-frame clones and lacks some. Among tens of thousands of clones listed, roughly 86% were seen once. The specimen comprised CD4+ or CD8+ T cells sorted from blood, sampled in a trial of the OX40 agonist ivuxolimab. The receptor set was obtained from an adult with an advanced solid tumor such as melanoma, head and neck, liver or kidney cancer. CDR3s include the opening cysteine and the closing phenylalanine or tryptophan. A D gene is named only where the DNA matches it firmly. Only part of the rows carry a size: once, few, many, or a class if the clone is expanded.

j_call d_call v_call clone_size cdr3_nt cdr3_aa
TRBJ2-7 NA TRBV25-1 NA TGTGCCAGCAGTCAATCATACGAGCAGTACTTC CASSQSYEQYF
TRBJ2-7 NA TRBV19 NA TGTGCCAGTAGTATTCAAGCGGCCTCCTACGAGCAGTACTTC CASSIQAASYEQYF
TRBJ2-1 TRBD2 TRBV7-9 NA TGTGCCAGCAGCTCCCTAGCGGAGGTGAACTATGAGCAGTTCTTC CASSSLAEVNYEQFF
TRBJ1-2 NA TRBV6-5 NA TGTGCCAGCAGTTACGGGAGCGACTACACCTTC CASSYGSDYTF
TRBJ1-5 NA TRBV27 once TGTGCCAGCAGTTTATCCGCGGGAGTTGGTCAGCCCCAGCATTTT CASSLSAGVGQPQHF
TRBJ1-1 NA TRBV4-1 NA TGCGCCAGCAGCCAAGGGGGGGGATGGACTGAAGCTTTCTTT CASSQGGGWTEAFF
TRBJ2-6 TRBD2 TRBV7-2 once TGTGCCAGCAGCTTTACCGGGGGGGGCTCCCGGTCTGGGGCCAACGTCCTGACTTTC CASSFTGGGSRSGANVLTF
TRBJ2-1 TRBD2 TRBV6-5 once TGTGCCAGCAGACTAGCGGGAGGGACGGACAATGAGCAGTTCTTC CASRLAGGTDNEQFF
TRBJ2-2 TRBD1 TRBV7-6 NA TGTGCCAGCAGCATACTCGGGACAGGGGGCACCGGGGAGCTGTTTTTT CASSILGTGGTGELFF
TRBJ2-1 NA TRBV13 NA TGTGCCAGCAGCTTAGAGGCGGATAACAATGAGCAGTTCTTC CASSLEADNNEQFF
TRBJ1-1 TRBD1 TRBV5-1 NA TGCGCCAGCAGATCGACAGGGGTGGGTTTAAAGGACACTGAAGCTTTCTTT CASRSTGVGLKDTEAFF
TRBJ1-1 NA TRBV6-1 NA TGTGCCAGCAGTGAATGGGGGGAGAGCACTGAAGCTTTCTTT CASSEWGESTEAFF
TRBJ2-7 TRBD2 TRBV4-3 once TGCGCCAGCAGCCACGGACTAGCGGGAGATCAACGCTCCTACGAGCAGTACTTC CASSHGLAGDQRSYEQYF
TRBJ2-3 NA TRBV5-4 NA TGTGCCAGCAGCTTTTGGTCAGGGCACACAGATACGCAGTATTTT CASSFWSGHTDTQYF
TRBJ2-5 TRBD2 TRBV10-3 NA TGTGCCATCAGTGAGTCCGGGGGGGCTAAAGAGACCCAGTACTTC CAISESGGAKETQYF
TRBJ2-5 NA TRBV5-6 NA TGTGCCAGCAGCTCGCGAGGTGAGGAGCCCGAGACCCAGTACTTC CASSSRGEEPETQYF
TRBJ1-1 NA TRBV29-1 few TGCAGCGTTGAAGGACGTAGTGAAGCTTTCTTT CSVEGRSEAFF
TRBJ2-1 NA TRBV15 NA TGTGCCACCAGCATATACAATGAGCAGTTCTTC CATSIYNEQFF
TRBJ1-5 NA TRBV19 NA TGTGCCAGTAGTACTCCCGGGGTCCAGCATAGCAATCAGCCCCAGCATTTT CASSTPGVQHSNQPQHF
TRBJ2-2 NA TRBV30 NA TGTGCCTGGATAGCTAGCTGGGGAGGGGAGCTGTTTTTT CAWIASWGGELFF
TRBJ2-7 NA TRBV7-6 once TGTGCCAGCAGCTTAGACGGGCCGGGGCATGAGCAGTACTTC CASSLDGPGHEQYF
TRBJ1-5 NA TRBV2 once TGTGCCAGCAGTGACCCCGCCTCGGCCGAACGTCAGCCCCAGCATTTT CASSDPASAERQPQHF
TRBJ2-7 NA TRBV10-3 NA TGTGCCATCAGTGAGTCGGGGGCGGGCTACGAGCAGTACTTC CAISESGAGYEQYF
TRBJ1-4 NA TRBV5-6 NA TGTGCCAGCAGCTTGGAGCCAGGAGCAACTAATGAAAAACTGTTTTTT CASSLEPGATNEKLFF
TRBJ1-2 TRBD1 TRBV19 NA TGTGCCAGTAGTATTGACAGGGGTTACTATGGCTACACCTTC CASSIDRGYYGYTF
TRBJ1-5 NA TRBV19 NA TGTGCCAGTAGGAGAAGATCGGACGCCCAGCTCAAGCCCCAGCATTTT CASRRRSDAQLKPQHF
TRBJ2-5 NA TRBV5-4 NA TGTGCCAGCAGCGGGATGGGGGAGGAGACCCAGTACTTC CASSGMGEETQYF
TRBJ1-1 NA TRBV7-8 NA TGTGCCAGCAACCCAGGGCTTTCGCCTGAAGCTTTCTTT CASNPGLSPEAFF
TRBJ2-1 TRBD1 TRBV7-9 NA TGTGCCAGCAGCCCCCGGACAGGGGAAAAATACAATGAGCAGTTCTTC CASSPRTGEKYNEQFF
TRBJ1-2 NA TRBV6-5 medium-sized TGTGCCAGCAAAGTCGGCGGGGGTAGAAGCTACACCTTC CASKVGGGRSYTF
TRBJ2-1 NA TRBV5-1 few TGCGCCAGCAGCTTGGAAGGTACTAACAATGAAGAGCAGTTCTTC CASSLEGTNNEEQFF
TRBJ2-1 NA TRBV19 NA TGTGCCAGTAGTATTTCATCCTACAATGAGCAGTTCTTC CASSISSYNEQFF
TRBJ1-1 NA TRBV9 NA TGTGCCAGCAGCGCCGGGTCCCGAGGTGAAGCTTTCTTT CASSAGSRGEAFF
TRBJ2-7 TRBD2 TRBV7-8 once TGTGCCAGCAGGGGAGGAGCGGGGAGCTACGAGCAGTACTTC CASRGGAGSYEQYF
TRBJ1-1 NA TRBV27 NA TGTGCCAGCAGTTTATGGGGGTTGGGCACTGAAGCTTTCTTT CASSLWGLGTEAFF
TRBJ1-1 NA TRBV5-6 NA TGTGCCAGCAGCTTGGTAACAGCTCTGAACACTGAAGCTTTCTTT CASSLVTALNTEAFF
TRBJ1-1 NA TRBV6-5 NA TGTGCCAGCAGTTACTCAGACCCTGGTAACACTGAAGCTTTCTTT CASSYSDPGNTEAFF
TRBJ2-7 TRBD2 TRBV2 once TGTGCCACCTTGGAGACTAGCGGGAGCGACGGAACCTACGAGCAGTACTTC CATLETSGSDGTYEQYF
TRBJ1-6 NA TRBV6-5 NA TGTGCCAGCAGTTACTCGAGGTATTCACCCCTCCACTTT CASSYSRYSPLHF
TRBJ1-2 NA TRBV7-9 NA TGTGCCAGCAGCTTCGACAGCTATGGCTACACCTTC CASSFDSYGYTF
TRBJ1-2 TRBD1 TRBV28 NA TGTGCCAGCAGAGAAGCCGGGACAGGGAATAGGTTCACCTTC CASREAGTGNRFTF
TRBJ2-1 NA TRBV28 NA TGTGCCAGCAGTTTAGTGTACAATGAGCAGTTCTTC CASSLVYNEQFF
TRBJ2-1 TRBD2 TRBV9 NA TGTGCCAGCAGCGTAGGACTAGCGGGCCTCGATGAGCAGTTCTTC CASSVGLAGLDEQFF
TRBJ2-4 TRBD2 TRBV4-1 NA TGCGCCAGCAGCCAAGTCTTCCCAGCGGGAGAGACCAAAAACATTCAGTACTTC CASSQVFPAGETKNIQYF
TRBJ2-2 TRBD2 TRBV9 NA TGTGCCAGCAGCGCCCCCCTAGCGGGGTTCTACACCGGGGAGCTGTTTTTT CASSAPLAGFYTGELFF
TRBJ2-7 NA TRBV5-1 NA TGCGCCAGCAGCTTGTTGGGGTACCCCTACGAGCAGTACTTC CASSLLGYPYEQYF
TRBJ2-3 NA TRBV28 NA TGTGCCAGCAGCCGCCCAAGGACACCGCGAGTTAACACCTTCACAGATACGCAGTATTTT CASSRPRTPRVNTFTDTQYF
TRBJ2-1 TRBD1 TRBV5-4 NA TGTGCCAGCAGCCAGCTAGGGACAGGGTTTAACAATGAGCAGTTCTTC CASSQLGTGFNNEQFF
TRBJ1-1 NA TRBV27 NA TGTGCCAGCAGTTTACGCTACCGGGTGGGAGGGGGGTTGAACACTGAAGCTTTCTTT CASSLRYRVGGGLNTEAFF
TRBJ1-1 NA TRBV21-1 NA TGTGCCAGCAGCAAAGATTCGACAGGGGGCGGTTTAGAGACTGAAGCTTTCTTT CASSKDSTGGGLETEAFF
TRBJ2-7 NA TRBV4-1 once TGCGCCAGCAGCCAAGGTCCCGCCGAATCCTACGAGCAGTACTTC CASSQGPAESYEQYF
TRBJ2-3 TRBD1 TRBV9 NA TGTGCCAGCAGCGACCCCGGGACAGGGTTCACAGATACGCAGTATTTT CASSDPGTGFTDTQYF
TRBJ2-7 NA TRBV30 NA TGTGCCTGGAGTGCCGACTCTGGTGACGAGCAGTACTTC CAWSADSGDEQYF
TRBJ1-4 NA TRBV6-1 NA TGTGCCAGCAGTGAACCAGGGCGATTAATAACAGGGCTGAAACTGTTTTTT CASSEPGRLITGLKLFF
TRBJ1-2 NA TRBV9 NA TGTGCCAGCAGCGTAGACCGGGTAGGCTACACCTTC CASSVDRVGYTF